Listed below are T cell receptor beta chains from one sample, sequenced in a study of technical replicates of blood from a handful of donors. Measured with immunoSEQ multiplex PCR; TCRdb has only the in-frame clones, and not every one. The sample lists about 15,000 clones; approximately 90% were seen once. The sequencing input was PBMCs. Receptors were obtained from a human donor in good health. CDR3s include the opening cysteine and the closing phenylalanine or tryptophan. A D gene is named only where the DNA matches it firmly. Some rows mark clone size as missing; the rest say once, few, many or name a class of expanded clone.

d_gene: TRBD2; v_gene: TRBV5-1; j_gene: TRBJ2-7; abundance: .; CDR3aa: CASSWGLAGDEQYF; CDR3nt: TGCGCCAGCAGCTGGGGACTAGCGGGAGACGAGCAGTACTTC
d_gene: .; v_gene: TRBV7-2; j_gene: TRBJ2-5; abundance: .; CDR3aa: CASSLANQETQYF; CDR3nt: TGTGCCAGCAGCTTAGCGAATCAGGAGACCCAGTACTTC
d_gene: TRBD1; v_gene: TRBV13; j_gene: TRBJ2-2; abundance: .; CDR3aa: CASSLGQGNTGELFF; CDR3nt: TGTGCCAGCAGCTTGGGACAGGGGAACACCGGGGAGCTGTTTTTT
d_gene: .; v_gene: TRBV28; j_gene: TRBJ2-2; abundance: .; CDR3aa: CASSLPHLDRSNTGELFF; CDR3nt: TGTGCCAGCAGTCTCCCGCATTTGGACAGATCGAACACCGGGGAGCTGTTTTTT
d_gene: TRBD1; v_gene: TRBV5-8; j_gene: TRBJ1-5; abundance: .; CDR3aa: CASTRGTGPNQPQHF; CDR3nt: TGTGCCAGCACCCGCGGGACAGGACCCAATCAGCCCCAGCATTTT
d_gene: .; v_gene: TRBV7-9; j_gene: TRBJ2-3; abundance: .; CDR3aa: CASSLYLASTDTQYF; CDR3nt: TGTGCCAGCAGCTTATATCTAGCGAGCACAGATACGCAGTATTTT
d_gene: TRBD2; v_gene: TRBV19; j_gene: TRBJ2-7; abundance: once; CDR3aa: CASSIGSGSPYEQYF; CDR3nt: TGTGCCAGTAGTATAGGGAGCGGGAGTCCCTACGAGCAGTACTTC
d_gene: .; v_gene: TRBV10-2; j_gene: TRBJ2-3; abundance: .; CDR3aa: CATLIGRSTDTQYF; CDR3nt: TGCGCCACCCTGATAGGGAGAAGCACAGATACGCAGTATTTT
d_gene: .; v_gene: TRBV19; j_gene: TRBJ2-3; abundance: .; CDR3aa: CASGDQGSQYF; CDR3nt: TGTGCCAGCGGTGACCAGGGGTCGCAGTATTTT
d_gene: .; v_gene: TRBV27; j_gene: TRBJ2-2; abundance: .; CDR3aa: CASGALRANTGELFF; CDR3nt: TGTGCCAGCGGGGCTCTTCGTGCGAACACCGGGGAGCTGTTTTTT
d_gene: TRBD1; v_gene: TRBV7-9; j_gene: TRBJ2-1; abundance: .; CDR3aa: CASSLGPTGDNEQFF; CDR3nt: TGTGCCAGCAGCTTAGGACCAACAGGGGACAATGAGCAGTTCTTC
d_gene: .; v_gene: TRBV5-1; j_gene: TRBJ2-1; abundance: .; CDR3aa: CASSLSAGWGSSYNEQFF; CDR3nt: TGCGCCAGCAGCTTGTCGGCGGGGTGGGGGAGCTCCTACAATGAGCAGTTCTTC
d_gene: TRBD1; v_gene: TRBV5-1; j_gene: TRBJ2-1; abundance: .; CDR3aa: CASGQVSYNEQFF; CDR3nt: TGCGCCAGCGGACAGGTCTCCTACAATGAGCAGTTCTTC
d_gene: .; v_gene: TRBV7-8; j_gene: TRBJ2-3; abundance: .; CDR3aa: CASRPGQYNTDTQYF; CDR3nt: TGTGCCAGCAGGCCAGGACAGTACAACACAGATACGCAGTATTTT
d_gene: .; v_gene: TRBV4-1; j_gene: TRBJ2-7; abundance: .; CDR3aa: CASSQEGQSGLPLYEQYF; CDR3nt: TGCGCCAGCAGCCAAGAGGGACAGTCGGGACTCCCTCTCTACGAGCAGTACTTC
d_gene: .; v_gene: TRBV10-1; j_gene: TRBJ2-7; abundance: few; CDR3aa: CASSATEESDEQYF; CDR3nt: TGCGCCAGCAGTGCGACAGAAGAAAGTGACGAGCAGTACTTC